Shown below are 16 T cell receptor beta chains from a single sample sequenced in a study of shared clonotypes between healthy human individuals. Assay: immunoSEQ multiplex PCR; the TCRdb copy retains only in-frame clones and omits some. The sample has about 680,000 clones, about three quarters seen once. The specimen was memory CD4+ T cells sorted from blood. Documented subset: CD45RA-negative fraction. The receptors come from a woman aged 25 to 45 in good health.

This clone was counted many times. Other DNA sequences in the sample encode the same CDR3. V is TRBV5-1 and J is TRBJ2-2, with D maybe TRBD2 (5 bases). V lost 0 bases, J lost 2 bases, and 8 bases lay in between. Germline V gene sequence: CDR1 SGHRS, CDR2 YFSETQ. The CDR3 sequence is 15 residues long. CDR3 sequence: CASSLGADNTGELFF. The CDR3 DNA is TGCGCCAGCAGCTTGGGAGCGGATAACACCGGGGAGCTGTTTTTT. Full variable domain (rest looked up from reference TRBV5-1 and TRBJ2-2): KAGVTQTPRYLIKTRGQQVTLSCSPISGHRSVSWYQQTPGQGLQFLFEYFSETQRNKGNFPGRFSGRQFSNSRSEMNVSTLELGDSALYLCASSLGADNTGELFFGEGSRLTVL.

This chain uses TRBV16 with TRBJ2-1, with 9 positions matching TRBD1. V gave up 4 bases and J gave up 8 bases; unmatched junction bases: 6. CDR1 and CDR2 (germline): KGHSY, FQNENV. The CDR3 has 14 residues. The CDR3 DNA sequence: TGTGCCAGCAGCCCCACTACAGGGGGCCATGAGCAGTTCTTC. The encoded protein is CASSPTTGGHEQFF.

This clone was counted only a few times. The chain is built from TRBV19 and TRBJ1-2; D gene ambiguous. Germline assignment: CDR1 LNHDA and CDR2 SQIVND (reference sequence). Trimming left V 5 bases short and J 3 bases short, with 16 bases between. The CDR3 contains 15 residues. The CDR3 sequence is CASSSDHRVDYGYTF. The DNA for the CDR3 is TGTGCCAGTAGTTCTGACCACAGAGTCGACTATGGCTACACCTTC. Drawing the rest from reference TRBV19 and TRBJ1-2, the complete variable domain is DGGITQSPKYLFRKEGQNVTLSCEQNLNHDAMYWYRQDPGQGLRLIYYSQIVNDFQKGDIAEGYSVSREKKESFPLTVTSAQKNPTAFYLCASSSDHRVDYGYTFGSGTRLTVV.

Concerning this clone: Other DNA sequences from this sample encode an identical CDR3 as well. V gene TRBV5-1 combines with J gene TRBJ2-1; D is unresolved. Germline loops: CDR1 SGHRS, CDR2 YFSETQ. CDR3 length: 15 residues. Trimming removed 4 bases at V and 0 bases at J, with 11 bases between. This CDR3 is CASSTDTSSYNEQFF. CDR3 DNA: TGCGCCAGCAGCACCGACACGAGCTCCTACAATGAGCAGTTCTTC.

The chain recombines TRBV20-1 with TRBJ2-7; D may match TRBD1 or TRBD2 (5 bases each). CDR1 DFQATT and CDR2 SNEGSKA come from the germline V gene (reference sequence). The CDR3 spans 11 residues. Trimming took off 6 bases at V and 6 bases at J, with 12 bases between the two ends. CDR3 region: CSALGEPEQYF. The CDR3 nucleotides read TGCAGTGCCCTGGGGGAACCCGAGCAGTACTTC.

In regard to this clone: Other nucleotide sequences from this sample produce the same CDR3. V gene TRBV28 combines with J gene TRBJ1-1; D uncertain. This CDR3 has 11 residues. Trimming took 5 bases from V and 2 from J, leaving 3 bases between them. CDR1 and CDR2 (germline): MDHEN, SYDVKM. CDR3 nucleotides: TGTGCCAGCAGTCGCAACACTGAAGCTTTCTTT. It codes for CASSRNTEAFF.

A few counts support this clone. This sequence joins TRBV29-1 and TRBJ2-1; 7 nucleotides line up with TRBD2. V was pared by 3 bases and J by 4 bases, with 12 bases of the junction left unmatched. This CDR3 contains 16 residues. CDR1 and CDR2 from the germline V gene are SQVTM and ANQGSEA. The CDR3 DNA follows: TGCAGCGTTGACTCGGGAGGCACTAGCCTATACAATGAGCAGTTCTTC. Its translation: CSVDSGGTSLYNEQFF.

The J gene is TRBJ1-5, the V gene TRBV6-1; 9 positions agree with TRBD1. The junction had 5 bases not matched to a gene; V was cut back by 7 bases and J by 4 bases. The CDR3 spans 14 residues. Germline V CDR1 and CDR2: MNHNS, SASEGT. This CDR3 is CASTPGTGNQPQHF. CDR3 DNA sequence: TGTGCCAGCACCCCGGGGACAGGGAATCAGCCCCAGCATTTT.

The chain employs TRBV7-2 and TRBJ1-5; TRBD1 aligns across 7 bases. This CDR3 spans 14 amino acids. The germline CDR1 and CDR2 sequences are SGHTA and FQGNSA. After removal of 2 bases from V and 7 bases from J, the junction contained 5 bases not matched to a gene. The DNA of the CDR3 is TGTGCCAGCAGCTTAACAGGGGCGAGGCAGCCCCAGCATTTT. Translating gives CASSLTGARQPQHF.

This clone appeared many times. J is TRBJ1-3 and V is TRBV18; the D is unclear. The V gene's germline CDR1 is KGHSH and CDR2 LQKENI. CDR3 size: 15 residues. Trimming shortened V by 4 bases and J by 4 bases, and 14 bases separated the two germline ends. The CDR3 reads CASSRSLSEGNTIYF. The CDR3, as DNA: TGTGCCAGCTCACGGTCGTTGTCTGAAGGAAACACCATATATTTT. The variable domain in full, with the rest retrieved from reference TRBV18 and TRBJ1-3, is NAGVMQNPRHLVRRRGQEARLRCSPMKGHSHVYWYRQLPEEGLKFMVYLQKENIIDESGMPKERFSAEFPKEGPSILRIQQVVRGDSAAYFCASSRSLSEGNTIYFGEGSWLTVV.

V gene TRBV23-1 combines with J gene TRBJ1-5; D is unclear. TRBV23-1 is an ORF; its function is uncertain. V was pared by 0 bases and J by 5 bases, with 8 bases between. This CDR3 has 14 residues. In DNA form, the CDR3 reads TGCGCCAGCAGTCAATCGTCGCAGCATCAGCCCCAGCATTTT. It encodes CASSQSSQHQPQHF.

The CDR3 loop is CASSLPAGGETQYF. In nucleotides, the CDR3 is TGCGCCAGCAGCTTGCCAGCGGGAGGGGAAACGCAGTATTTT. The chain is built from TRBV5-1 and TRBJ2-3, with 10 positions matching TRBD2. Germline CDR1 is SGHRS and CDR2 is YFSETQ. CDR3 length: 14 residues. Germline trimming cut 1 base from V and 9 bases from J; bases unmatched to any gene: 5.

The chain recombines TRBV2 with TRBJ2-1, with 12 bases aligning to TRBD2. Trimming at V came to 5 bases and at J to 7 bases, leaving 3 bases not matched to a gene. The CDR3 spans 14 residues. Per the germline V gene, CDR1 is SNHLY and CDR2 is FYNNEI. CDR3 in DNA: TGTGCCAGCAGTACTAGCGGGAGGAGAAATGAGCAGTTCTTC. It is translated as CASSTSGRRNEQFF.

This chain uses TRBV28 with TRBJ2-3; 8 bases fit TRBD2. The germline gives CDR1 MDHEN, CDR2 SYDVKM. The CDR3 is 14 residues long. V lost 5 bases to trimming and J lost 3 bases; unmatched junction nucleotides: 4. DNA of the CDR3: TGTGCCAGCAGTCCCTTAGCGGGAACAGATACGCAGTATTTT. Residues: CASSPLAGTDTQYF.

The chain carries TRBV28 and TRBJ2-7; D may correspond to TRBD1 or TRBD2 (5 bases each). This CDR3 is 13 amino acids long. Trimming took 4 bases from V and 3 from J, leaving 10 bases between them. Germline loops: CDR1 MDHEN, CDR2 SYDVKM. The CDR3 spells CASSWGRLYEQYF. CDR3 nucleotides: TGTGCCAGCAGTTGGGGACGCCTCTACGAGCAGTACTTC.

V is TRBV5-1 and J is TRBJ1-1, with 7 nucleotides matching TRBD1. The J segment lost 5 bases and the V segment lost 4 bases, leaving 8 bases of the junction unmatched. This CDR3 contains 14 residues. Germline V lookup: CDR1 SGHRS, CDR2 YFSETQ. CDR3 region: CASSLYTGETEAFF. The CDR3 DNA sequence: TGCGCCAGCAGCCTGTATACAGGGGAGACTGAAGCTTTCTTT.